This TCR beta chain was retrieved from a study of blood T cell repertoires in COVID-19. About the research overall: Specimens from acute and convalescent COVID-19 originated in the United States, Italy and Spain.

Participant-given clinical history determined each cohort assignment. Authors' data handling: It was from reference gene primer amplification that nucleated cell counts were estimated. Some clones are missing from TCRdb's copy, which holds only in-frame ones; the method was immunoSEQ multiplex PCR. The V and J calls and clone size were taken over from that table, and D and trimming were inferred from the DNA. The sample comprises about 170,000 clones, approximately 87% of which are singletons, and under 4.5% rests with the top ten. The CDR3 is 12 residues long. Germline V gene lookup returns CDR1 SGHNT and CDR2 YYREEE (reference sequence). The ends were cut back, 3 bases at V and 3 bases at J, with 5 bases in the middle.

The sample consisted of PBMCs or T cells enriched from blood (not recorded which). This receptor was identified in a woman between 45 and 60 years old who had recovered from COVID-19. The J gene is TRBJ2-3, the V gene TRBV5-4, with D unresolved. CDR3 region: CASSYQTDTQYF. In nucleotides, the CDR3 is TGTGCCAGCAGCTATCAGACAGATACGCAGTATTTT.